This TCR beta chain was identified during a study of T cells after yellow fever vaccination. The study's findings and limits: Peaking on day 5 versus 15, the secondary response was faster but weaker. One caveat is that FACS-sorted repertoires could contain abundant clonotypes contaminating from the bulk population.

It was through 5'RACE template switching that TCR cDNA was made, with a universal primer site and UMIs added. TCRdb re-called the 5' RACE reads through MiXCR, storing one row per CDR3 protein. The data show under 700,000 distinct CDR3 sequences, about 15% seen once. With regard to this clonotype: Antigen specificity is unknown.

Germline V gene sequence: CDR1 SEHNR, CDR2 FQNEAQ (reference sequence). Trimming stripped 3 bases from V and 5 bases from J, with 18 bases between. This CDR3 spans 16 amino acids. The chain has TRBV7-9 and TRBJ2-3, with D possibly matching TRBD1 (7 bases). This receptor was taken from a man aged 18 to 29 who received the YFV17D yellow fever vaccine. Sequences were derived from PBMCs, sampled about 5 days after the first yellow fever vaccination. The CDR3 coding sequence is TGTGCCAGCAGCTTCCCTAGGGGGCAGGGGGGAGATACGCAGTATTTT. It is translated as CASSFPRGQGGDTQYF.